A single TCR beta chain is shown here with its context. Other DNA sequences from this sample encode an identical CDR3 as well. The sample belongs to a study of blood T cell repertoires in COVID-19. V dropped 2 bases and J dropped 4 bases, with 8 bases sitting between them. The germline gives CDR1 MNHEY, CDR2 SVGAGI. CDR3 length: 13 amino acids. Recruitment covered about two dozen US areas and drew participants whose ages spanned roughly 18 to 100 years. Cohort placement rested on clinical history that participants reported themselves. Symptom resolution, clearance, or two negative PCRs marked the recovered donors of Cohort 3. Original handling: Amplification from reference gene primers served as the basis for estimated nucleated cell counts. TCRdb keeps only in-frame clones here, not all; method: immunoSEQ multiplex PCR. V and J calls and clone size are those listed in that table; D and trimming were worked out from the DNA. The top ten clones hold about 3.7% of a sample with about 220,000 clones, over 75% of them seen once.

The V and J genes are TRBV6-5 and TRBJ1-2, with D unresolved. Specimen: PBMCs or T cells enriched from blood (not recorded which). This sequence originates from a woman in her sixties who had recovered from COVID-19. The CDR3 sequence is CASSYSGSYGYTF. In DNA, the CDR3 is TGTGCCAGCAGTTACAGTGGGAGCTATGGCTACACCTTC.